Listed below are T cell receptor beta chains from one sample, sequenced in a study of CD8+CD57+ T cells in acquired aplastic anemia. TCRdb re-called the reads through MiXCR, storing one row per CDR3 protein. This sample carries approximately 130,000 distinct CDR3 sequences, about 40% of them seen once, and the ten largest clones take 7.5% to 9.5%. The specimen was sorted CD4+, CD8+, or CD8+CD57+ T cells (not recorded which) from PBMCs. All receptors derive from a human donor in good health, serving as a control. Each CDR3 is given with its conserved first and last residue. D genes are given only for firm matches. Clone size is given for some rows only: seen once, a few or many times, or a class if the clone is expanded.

TGTGCCAGCTCACCGGGACCTGGGAACTATGGCTACACCTTC	CASSPGPGNYGYTF	TRBV18	TRBJ1-2	few	-
TGTGCCAGTAGTACCGGGACTAGCGGGGCTTACGAGCAGTACTTC	CASSTGTSGAYEQYF	TRBV19	TRBJ2-7	-	TRBD2
TGTGCCACCAGCAGAGAAGGGACAGCTACAGATACGCAGTATTTT	CATSREGTATDTQYF	TRBV15	TRBJ2-3	few	TRBD1
TGCAGCGTTGAACGGCCGGGCTACGAGCAGTACTTC	CSVERPGYEQYF	TRBV29-1	TRBJ2-7	few	-
TGTGCCAGCAGTGATGGGCCGCCAAATGAAAAACTGTTTTTT	CASSDGPPNEKLFF	TRBV2	TRBJ1-4	-	-
TGTGCCAGCTCACCACGATCGCCCCTAGGGACTAATGAAAAACTGTTTTTT	CASSPRSPLGTNEKLFF	TRBV18	TRBJ1-4	-	-
TGCAGCGTGGGGGGACAGTTGTACGGCAATGAGCAGTTCTTC	CSVGGQLYGNEQFF	TRBV29-1	TRBJ2-1	few	-
TGCAGTGCTCAGGGGGGGGCAGATACGCAGTATTTT	CSAQGGADTQYF	TRBV20-1	TRBJ2-3	many	-
TGTGCCAGCAGCAACAGGGAAGGCACTGAAGCTTTCTTT	CASSNREGTEAFF	TRBV19	TRBJ1-1	few	-
TGCAGCGTCAGGACAGGGAGGGGTCAGCCCCAGCATTTT	CSVRTGRGQPQHF	TRBV29-1	TRBJ1-5	-	TRBD1